Following are 9 T cell receptor beta chains from one sample sequenced in a study of T cell responses to AZD1222 COVID-19 vaccine. Clones were sequenced by immunoSEQ multiplex PCR, and TCRdb holds only the in-frame ones, with some missing. The sample has 95,000 to 100,000 clones, about 81% seen once. Sequenced material: peripheral blood, taken 28 days after the second AZD1222 dose. The source is an adult who received the AZD1222 COVID-19 vaccine.

The chain uses TRBV5-5 and TRBJ1-5; D remains unclear. The germline V gene has CDR1 SGHKS and CDR2 YYEKEE (reference sequence). CDR3 length equals 12 residues. Trimming cost V 3 bases and J 7 bases, with 8 bases left between them. CDR3 nucleotides: TGTGCCAGCAGCTCCCTGGGGCAGCCCCAGCATTTT. Translated: CASSSLGQPQHF.

This clone was detected only once. V gene TRBV6-2 or TRBV6-3 combines with J gene TRBJ2-3; the D is unclear. The V gene lost 5 bases and the J gene lost 0 bases, with 9 bases spanning the gap. Looked up from germline, CDR1 is MNHEY and CDR2 is SVGEGT. CDR3 length equals 14 residues. The CDR3 DNA reads TGTGCCAGCAGTCCCTGGGCTAGCACAGATACGCAGTATTTT. Translating it yields CASSPWASTDTQYF.

This chain links TRBV6-5 with TRBJ1-2, with D possibly being TRBD1 (6 bases). The CDR3 totals 14 residues. Germline V gene sequence: CDR1 MNHEY, CDR2 SVGAGI. Trimming pared 2 bases from V and 1 base from J, leaving 8 bases between. This CDR3 is CASSYNRDNYGYTF. DNA for the CDR3: TGTGCCAGCAGTTACAACAGGGATAACTATGGCTACACCTTC.

This clone appeared a single time. The chain has TRBV10-2 and TRBJ2-7, with 7 positions matching TRBD1. CDR3 length: 13 residues. Looked up from germline, CDR1 is WSHSY and CDR2 is SAAADI. J was trimmed by 3 bases and V by 7 bases; bases with no gene match: 6. The CDR3 here is CASIDRQGYEQYF. In DNA form, the CDR3 reads TGCGCCAGCATTGACCGACAGGGCTACGAGCAGTACTTC.

This sequence joins TRBV7-8 and TRBJ2-7; the D is unclear. From germline, CDR1 is SGHVS and CDR2 FQNEAQ. With 3 bases removed from V and 7 bases from J, the gap between germline ends came to 16 bases. The CDR3 length is 14 residues. CDR3 in amino acids: CASSLPPGLGEQYF. As DNA, the CDR3 is TGTGCCAGCAGCTTGCCTCCCGGGCTAGGGGAGCAGTACTTC. Complete variable domain (other parts from reference TRBV7-8 and TRBJ2-7): GAGVSQSPRYKVAKRGQDVALRCDPISGHVSLFWYQQALGQGPEFLTYFQNEAQLDKSGLPSDRFFAERPEGSVSTLKIQRTQQEDSAVYLCASSLPPGLGEQYFGPGTRLTVT.

The CDR3 loop reads CASSQDPVRANYGYTF. The CDR3, as DNA: TGTGCCAGCAGCCAAGATCCGGTCAGGGCAAACTATGGCTACACCTTC. The V gene is TRBV3-1 (or the pseudogene TRBV3-2), the J gene TRBJ1-2; D is possibly TRBD1 (5 bases). The CDR3 extends over 16 amino acids. Germline V CDR1 and CDR2: LGHDT, YNNKEL (reference sequence). Trimming took 0 bases from V and 2 from J, leaving 13 bases between them.

The chain links TRBV5-1 to TRBJ2-2; 10 bases match TRBD1. This CDR3 is built from 14 residues. Losses at the gene ends were 2 bases for V and 7 bases for J; bases not matched to a gene: 2. The V gene's germline CDR1 is SGHRS and CDR2 YFSETQ. CDR3 nucleotide sequence: TGCGCCAGCAGCTTCGGGACAGGGGACGGGGAGCTGTTTTTT. It translates to CASSFGTGDGELFF.

In this sample, this clone turned up once. The chain combines TRBV5-1 with TRBJ2-7; the match to TRBD1 covers 8 bases. Germline assignment: CDR1 SGHRS and CDR2 YFSETQ. Trimming took 4 bases from V and 1 from J; bases not matched to a gene: 7. The CDR3 is 15 residues long. CDR3 DNA sequence: TGCGCCAGCAGCCGGGGAAGGACAGGGTCCTACGAGCAGTACTTC. Amino acid sequence: CASSRGRTGSYEQYF.

The chain links TRBV18 to TRBJ1-5; D gene ambiguous. V lost 3 bases and J lost 5, with 11 bases in between. The germline V gene has CDR1 KGHSH and CDR2 LQKENI. This CDR3 is built from 14 residues. DNA of the CDR3: TGTGCCAGCTCACCGGGGAATGGGGATCAGCCCCAGCATTTT. Protein: CASSPGNGDQPQHF.